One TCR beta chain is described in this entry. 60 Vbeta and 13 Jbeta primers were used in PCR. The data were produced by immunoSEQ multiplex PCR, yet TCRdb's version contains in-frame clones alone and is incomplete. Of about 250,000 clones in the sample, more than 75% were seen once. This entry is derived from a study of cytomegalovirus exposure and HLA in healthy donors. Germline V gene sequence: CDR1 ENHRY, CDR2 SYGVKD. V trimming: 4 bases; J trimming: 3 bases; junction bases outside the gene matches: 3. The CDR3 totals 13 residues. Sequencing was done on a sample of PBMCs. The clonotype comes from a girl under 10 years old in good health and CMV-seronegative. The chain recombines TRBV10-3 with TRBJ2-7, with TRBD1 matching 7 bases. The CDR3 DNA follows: TGTGCCATCAGTGTCCACAGGGGCTACGAGCAGTACTTC. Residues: CAISVHRGYEQYF.